The 13 T cell receptor beta chains in this list originate from one sample, sequenced in a study of OX40 agonist ivuxolimab in advanced cancers. TCRdb's table, derived via immunoSEQ multiplex PCR, lists solely in-frame clones and lacks some. The repertoire includes over 75,000 clones, approximately 90% of them detected once, and 0.33% sits in the top ten. The sample consisted of CD4+ or CD8+ T cells sorted from blood, taken in a trial of the OX40 agonist ivuxolimab. The receptors originated from an adult with an advanced solid tumor such as melanoma, head and neck, liver or kidney cancer.

The rearrangement joins TRBV15 to TRBJ2-4; a possible D gene is TRBD1 (6 bases). Trimming took 3 bases from V and 1 from J, leaving 19 bases between them. Looked up from germline, CDR1 is LNHNV and CDR2 is YYDKDF (reference sequence). The CDR3 is 18 amino acids. The CDR3 nucleotides are TGTGCCACCAGCAGGACTTTTCAGGGGTTAGGGGCCAAAAACATTCAGTACTTC. Amino acids: CATSRTFQGLGAKNIQYF.

The chain links TRBV7-2 to TRBJ2-1; TRBD1 agrees at 11 bases. After removal of 5 bases from V and 6 bases from J, the junction contained 6 bases not matched to a gene. The CDR3 is made up of 15 amino acids. Germline values: CDR1 SGHTA, CDR2 FQGNSA. Here the CDR3 reads CASSPDRGRFNEQFF. For the CDR3, the DNA is TGTGCCAGCAGCCCGGACAGGGGGCGCTTCAATGAGCAGTTCTTC.

V usage is TRBV4-3 and J usage is TRBJ2-2; TRBD2 matches 8 bases. V was pared by 4 bases and J by 0 bases, with 10 bases of the junction left unmatched. CDR3 length: 18 residues. In germline, CDR1 is LGHNA, CDR2 YSLEER. The CDR3 loop is CASSRGGRLETNTGELFF. The CDR3 DNA follows: TGCGCCAGCAGCCGTGGCGGGAGGCTAGAAACGAACACCGGGGAGCTGTTTTTT.

The rearrangement joins TRBV28 to TRBJ1-6; unclear D gene. The V gene lost 6 bases and the J gene lost 6 bases, with 6 bases spanning the gap. Looked up from germline, CDR1 is MDHEN and CDR2 is SYDVKM. The CDR3 sequence is 12 residues long. CDR3 in amino acids: CASSGSNSPLHF. As DNA, the CDR3 is TGTGCCAGCAGCGGGAGTAATTCACCCCTCCACTTT.

The V gene is TRBV7-3, the J gene TRBJ2-1; no firm D call. Germline V gives CDR1 SGHTA, CDR2 FQGTGA. This CDR3 is built from 13 residues. V lost 4 bases, J lost 9 bases, and 13 bases lay in between. CDR3 amino acids: CASSSQTVSEQFF. CDR3 nucleotides: TGTGCCAGCAGCTCCCAGACTGTTAGTGAGCAGTTCTTC.

The CDR3 DNA reads as TGTGCCAGCAGCTTAGGGACAGGTCTCTCTGTCATTCAGTACTTC. It translates to CASSLGTGLSVIQYF. J is TRBJ2-4 and V is TRBV7-2, with 7 bases aligning to TRBD1. Germline lookup yields CDR1 SGHTA and CDR2 FQGNSA. V gave up 1 base and J gave up 9 bases; unmatched junction bases: 9. The CDR3 extends over 15 amino acids.

The rearrangement uses TRBV6-1 and TRBJ2-7, with D unclear. Germline V gene lookup returns CDR1 MNHNS and CDR2 SASEGT. Trimming shortened V by 3 bases and J by 2 bases, and 20 bases separated the two germline ends. This CDR3 region has 17 residues. CDR3 sequence: CASSDDGRWVGAYEQYF. For the CDR3, the DNA is TGTGCCAGCAGTGATGACGGCCGTTGGGTAGGAGCCTACGAGCAGTACTTC.

This clone was recorded only once. V and J are TRBV6-6 and TRBJ1-4; D ambiguous. This CDR3 spans 15 amino acids. Germline-derived CDR1 and CDR2 are MNHNY and SVGAGI (reference sequence). Trimming took off 6 bases at V and 4 bases at J, with 15 bases between the two ends. The CDR3 nucleotides read TGTGCCAGCAGGCCCCGCCAGGCGTATAATGAAAAACTGTTTTTT. Its protein is CASRPRQAYNEKLFF.

This chain links TRBV27 with TRBJ2-3; D possibly matches TRBD1 or TRBD2 (5 bases each). The CDR3 covers 15 residues. Germline CDR1 reads MNHEY; CDR2 reads SMNVEV (reference sequence). V gave up 4 bases and J gave up 6 bases, with 17 bases separating them. The CDR3, as DNA: TGTGCCAGCAGTTCTGGGGCGTCTAGAGGGGATACGCAGTATTTT. This codes for CASSSGASRGDTQYF.

The chain joins TRBV5-1 to TRBJ2-7; the match to TRBD2 covers 9 bases. In germline, CDR1 is SGHRS, CDR2 YFSETQ. V lost 5 bases, J lost 4 bases, and 4 bases stayed unmatched. The CDR3 has 13 residues. CDR3 DNA sequence: TGCGCCAGCAGGGGACTAGCTCTGTACGAGCAGTACTTC. Residues: CASRGLALYEQYF.

This chain uses TRBV7-3 with TRBJ2-7; TRBD2 matches 7 bases. Germline V CDR1 and CDR2: SGHTA, FQGTGA. Unmatched junction bases numbered 21, after V lost 5 bases and J lost 2 bases. CDR3 size: 19 residues. This chain's CDR3 is CASSPQTGTKSGVAYEQYF. CDR3 sequence (DNA): TGTGCCAGCAGCCCCCAGACCGGGACTAAGAGTGGCGTGGCCTACGAGCAGTACTTC.

The chain uses TRBV5-1 and TRBJ2-3, with D perhaps matching TRBD1 or TRBD2 (5 bases each). The CDR3 covers 12 residues. Germline-derived CDR1 and CDR2 are SGHRS and YFSETQ. Trimming took 3 bases from V and 3 from J, leaving 5 bases between them. DNA for the CDR3: TGCGCCAGCAGCTGGGGGACAGATACGCAGTATTTT. This translates into CASSWGTDTQYF.

The chain carries TRBV11-2 and TRBJ2-3; 8 bases align to TRBD1. The CDR3 contains 16 residues. Germline V gives CDR1 SGHAT, CDR2 FQNNGV. V shed 4 bases and J 3 bases; nucleotides not matched to a gene: 9. The CDR3 DNA reads TGTGCCAGCAGCTCAAACAGGGGGAGTGTGACAGATACGCAGTATTTT. Translation gives CASSSNRGSVTDTQYF.